This T cell receptor (beta chain) was sequenced in a study of regulatory T cells in long-lasting Graves disease. Study overall: Graves' patients, diagnosed recently, had received antithyroid drugs under 3 months. General study points: New patients shared some 890 public clonotypes, fewer than the approximately 2,500 shared by persistent patients.

Sample time point: newly diagnosed GD, antithyroid drugs for less than 3 months. Following extraction of RNA from PBMCs, that RNA was used to make the TCR library. Assembly of TCR beta libraries relied on iRepertoire HTBI primers together with Arm-PCR of CDR3 regions. TCRdb fed the multiplex PCR reads into MiXCR, producing one record per CDR3 protein. The profile shows over 350,000 distinct CDR3 sequences, approximately 15% of them singletons. About this clonotype: Its antigen remains unidentified.

The germline gives CDR1 LNHDA, CDR2 SQIVND (reference sequence). The V gene end was trimmed by 7 bases and the J gene end by 5 bases; junction bases not matched to a gene: 13. The CDR3 runs 15 residues. These data were likewise used in another study, on T cells in Graves' hyperthyroidism and ophthalmopathy. Per that paper: Exclusion of patients followed from uncontrolled infection, other autoimmune disease, pregnancy or lactation.

J is TRBJ1-1 and V is TRBV19; 7 nucleotides agree with TRBD1. The sample consisted of peripheral blood mononuclear cells (PBMCs), taken at new diagnosis, from a patient treated with antithyroid drugs. This clonotype was sampled from a woman aged 45 to 65 with Graves disease. The CDR3 DNA sequence: TGTGCCAGTAACCCATCACAGGGGTGGGGAACTGAAGCTTTCTTT. It encodes CASNPSQGWGTEAFF. The variable domain in full, with the rest retrieved from reference TRBV19 and TRBJ1-1, is DGGITQSPKYLFRKEGQNVTLSCEQNLNHDAMYWYRQDPGQGLRLIYYSQIVNDFQKGDIAEGYSVSREKKESFPLTVTSAQKNPTAFYLCASNPSQGWGTEAFFGQGTRLTVV.